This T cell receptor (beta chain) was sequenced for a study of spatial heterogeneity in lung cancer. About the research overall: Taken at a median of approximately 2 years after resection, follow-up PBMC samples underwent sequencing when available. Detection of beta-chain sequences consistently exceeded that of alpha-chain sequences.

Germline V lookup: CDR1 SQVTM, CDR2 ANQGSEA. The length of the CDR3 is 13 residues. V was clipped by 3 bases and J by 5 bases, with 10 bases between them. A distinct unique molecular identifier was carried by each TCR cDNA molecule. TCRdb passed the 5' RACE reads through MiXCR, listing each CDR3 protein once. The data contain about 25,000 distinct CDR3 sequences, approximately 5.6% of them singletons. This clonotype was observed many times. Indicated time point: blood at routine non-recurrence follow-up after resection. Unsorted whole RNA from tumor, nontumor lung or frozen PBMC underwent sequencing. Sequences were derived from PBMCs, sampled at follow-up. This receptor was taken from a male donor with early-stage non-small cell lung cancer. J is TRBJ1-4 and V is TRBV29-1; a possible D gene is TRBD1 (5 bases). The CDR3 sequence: CSVDYGGNEKLFF. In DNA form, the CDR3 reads TGCAGCGTTGATTATGGGGGGAATGAAAAACTGTTTTTT.